These T cell receptor beta chains were read from a single sample in a study of shared clonotypes between healthy human individuals. Sequencing used immunoSEQ multiplex PCR; TCRdb keeps in-frame clones, though not all of them. The sample carries roughly 2 million clones, about 95% recorded once. Sequencing was performed on naive CD8+ T cells sorted from blood. The origin of the receptors is a man aged 18-30 years in good health. CDR3s include the opening cysteine and the closing phenylalanine or tryptophan. Some rows have no size entry. The others give once, few or many, or a class for an expanded clone.

CDR3 protein	V gene	clone size
CASSTTAESTDTQYF	TRBV27	-
CASSLEGSFQPQHF	TRBV7-9	-
CASSVGGSDEQFF	TRBV9	-
CASSLLTVVSHTEAFF	TRBV28	-
CAISESAMDGRGFTEAFF	TRBV10-3	once
CSVPTGGTEAFF	TRBV29-1	-
CASSQAKNIQYF	TRBV6-1	-
CASSLSGSGTGELFF	TRBV7-9	once
CASSPGNTEAFF	TRBV2	-
CASSWRDTDTQYF	TRBV19	-
CASSSGVNEQFF	TRBV27	once
CASSQDPRGGDTQYF	TRBV4-1	-
CASSLEGTPSYEQYF	TRBV28	-
CASSGLGPLANEKLFF	TRBV27	-
CATSVHSGGIQETQYF	TRBV15	-
CASSQDWGHEQYF	TRBV4-1	-
CASSLTGVYEQYF	TRBV19	-
CASSPDYSGSSSYEQYF	TRBV9	-
CSVEDGERVYGYTF	TRBV29-1	once
CASSPGDRLPYEQYF	TRBV7-2	-
CASSFGGRGTDTQYF	TRBV7-9	-